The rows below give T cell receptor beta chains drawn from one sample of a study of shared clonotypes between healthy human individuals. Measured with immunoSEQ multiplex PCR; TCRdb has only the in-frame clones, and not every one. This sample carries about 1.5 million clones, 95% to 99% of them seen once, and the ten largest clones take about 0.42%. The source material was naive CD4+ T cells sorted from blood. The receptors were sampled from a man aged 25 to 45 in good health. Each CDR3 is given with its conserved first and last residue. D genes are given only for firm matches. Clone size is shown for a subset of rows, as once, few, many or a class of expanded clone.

cdr3_nt: TGTGCCTGGAGTGAAAATGGGAACGGGCCCCAGCATTTT; cdr3_aa: CAWSENGNGPQHF; clone_size: once; v_call: TRBV30; d_call: NA; j_call: TRBJ1-5
cdr3_nt: TGTGCCAGCAGCTTAGGGAGGGCCTCTCTCGAGCAGTTCTTC; cdr3_aa: CASSLGRASLEQFF; clone_size: NA; v_call: TRBV11-2; d_call: NA; j_call: TRBJ2-1
cdr3_nt: TGTGCCAGCAGTGAAGCAGGGCAGACCTCCGCTTTCTTT; cdr3_aa: CASSEAGQTSAFF; clone_size: NA; v_call: TRBV6-1; d_call: NA; j_call: TRBJ1-1
cdr3_nt: TGTGCCAGCAGCTCCCTAGCGGGAGGGTCAGATACGCAGTATTTT; cdr3_aa: CASSSLAGGSDTQYF; clone_size: NA; v_call: TRBV5-8; d_call: TRBD2; j_call: TRBJ2-3
cdr3_nt: TGTGCCTGGAGTTCGGCAGGGGGCACAGATACGCAGTATTTT; cdr3_aa: CAWSSAGGTDTQYF; clone_size: NA; v_call: TRBV30; d_call: NA; j_call: TRBJ2-3
cdr3_nt: TGCGCCAGCAGACCTTGGGGCCGGGATTCCTACGAGCAGTACTTC; cdr3_aa: CASRPWGRDSYEQYF; clone_size: NA; v_call: TRBV5-1; d_call: NA; j_call: TRBJ2-7
cdr3_nt: TGTGCCAGTAGCGACCCCTTTGGACTAGCGGGAGGGCCGGCGGTTTCAGATACGCAGTATTTT; cdr3_aa: CASSDPFGLAGGPAVSDTQYF; clone_size: NA; v_call: TRBV19; d_call: TRBD2; j_call: TRBJ2-3
cdr3_nt: TGTGCCAGCAGCCGACAGGGGGCAAGCACAGATACGCAGTATTTT; cdr3_aa: CASSRQGASTDTQYF; clone_size: NA; v_call: TRBV7-2; d_call: TRBD1; j_call: TRBJ2-3
cdr3_nt: TGTGCCTGGAAGGGACTAGACCAAGAGACCCAGTACTTC; cdr3_aa: CAWKGLDQETQYF; clone_size: NA; v_call: TRBV30; d_call: TRBD2; j_call: TRBJ2-5
cdr3_nt: TGTGCCATCAGTGGAGGGACTAGCGGCGAGCAGTACTTC; cdr3_aa: CAISGGTSGEQYF; clone_size: once; v_call: TRBV10-3; d_call: TRBD2; j_call: TRBJ2-7
cdr3_nt: TGTGCCAGCAGCTTAGTACTAGCGGGAGCCCAAGAGACCCAGTACTTC; cdr3_aa: CASSLVLAGAQETQYF; clone_size: once; v_call: TRBV7-9; d_call: TRBD2; j_call: TRBJ2-5
cdr3_nt: TGTGCCAGCAGCTTACCAACGCGGGAGAGGGAGACCCAGTACTTC; cdr3_aa: CASSLPTRERETQYF; clone_size: NA; v_call: TRBV7-9; d_call: TRBD2; j_call: TRBJ2-5
cdr3_nt: TGTGCCAGCATCAGAGACAGGGCTGGGGACAATGAGCAGTTCTTC; cdr3_aa: CASIRDRAGDNEQFF; clone_size: once; v_call: TRBV6-6; d_call: TRBD1; j_call: TRBJ2-1
cdr3_nt: TGTGCCAGCAGTTTAAGGGGTGGGAATGAAAAACTGTTTTTT; cdr3_aa: CASSLRGGNEKLFF; clone_size: NA; v_call: TRBV27; d_call: NA; j_call: TRBJ1-4
cdr3_nt: TGTGCCAGCTCACTGAGACTGGCCTCTGGAAACACCATATATTTT; cdr3_aa: CASSLRLASGNTIYF; clone_size: NA; v_call: TRBV18; d_call: NA; j_call: TRBJ1-3
cdr3_nt: TGTGCCATCAGTGACGGCAGCTACAATGAGCAGTTCTTC; cdr3_aa: CAISDGSYNEQFF; clone_size: NA; v_call: TRBV10-3; d_call: NA; j_call: TRBJ2-1
cdr3_nt: TGTGCCAGCAGTTTAACTCGGAACACAGATACGCAGTATTTT; cdr3_aa: CASSLTRNTDTQYF; clone_size: NA; v_call: TRBV27; d_call: NA; j_call: TRBJ2-3
cdr3_nt: TGCGCCAGCAGCCCCCTGAGGGGGAGCTACGAGCAGTACTTC; cdr3_aa: CASSPLRGSYEQYF; clone_size: NA; v_call: TRBV5-1; d_call: NA; j_call: TRBJ2-7
cdr3_nt: TGCGCCAGCAGCACCGGGACAGACTATGGCTACACCTTC; cdr3_aa: CASSTGTDYGYTF; clone_size: NA; v_call: TRBV5-1; d_call: TRBD1; j_call: TRBJ1-2
cdr3_nt: TGTGCCAGCAGCTTTCCGGGGACAGGGGGTGCCGGGGAGCTGTTTTTT; cdr3_aa: CASSFPGTGGAGELFF; clone_size: NA; v_call: TRBV5-5; d_call: TRBD1; j_call: TRBJ2-2
cdr3_nt: TGTGCCAGCAGCTCTTGGAGGGGGCCATCAGGTCCGGCCCAGCATTTT; cdr3_aa: CASSSWRGPSGPAQHF; clone_size: NA; v_call: TRBV5-8; d_call: TRBD1; j_call: TRBJ1-5
cdr3_nt: TGCGCCAGCAGCCAGGAGCGGCGGAGGGGCTACACCTTC; cdr3_aa: CASSQERRRGYTF; clone_size: NA; v_call: TRBV4-3; d_call: NA; j_call: TRBJ1-2
cdr3_nt: TGTGCCAGCGGGACGAGCCAAGAGACCCAGTACTTC; cdr3_aa: CASGTSQETQYF; clone_size: NA; v_call: TRBV7-9; d_call: NA; j_call: TRBJ2-5
cdr3_nt: TGTGCCAGCCTTCCCCTGAACAGGGTAGGTTACTCCTACGAGCAGTACTTC; cdr3_aa: CASLPLNRVGYSYEQYF; clone_size: NA; v_call: TRBV2; d_call: NA; j_call: TRBJ2-7
cdr3_nt: TGTGCCAGCAGCTCGCCGGGACAGGGGAACACTGAAGCTTTCTTT; cdr3_aa: CASSSPGQGNTEAFF; clone_size: NA; v_call: TRBV5-6; d_call: TRBD1; j_call: TRBJ1-1
cdr3_nt: TGTGCCAGCAGTTTACTGTCCACCGGGGAGCTGTTTTTT; cdr3_aa: CASSLLSTGELFF; clone_size: NA; v_call: TRBV6-5; d_call: NA; j_call: TRBJ2-2
cdr3_nt: TGTGCCAGTAGTACTTGGACAGGGCCTGGAAACACCATATATTTT; cdr3_aa: CASSTWTGPGNTIYF; clone_size: NA; v_call: TRBV19; d_call: TRBD1; j_call: TRBJ1-3
cdr3_nt: TGTGCCAGCAGGAGGGATGCCGGGGAGCTGTTTTTT; cdr3_aa: CASRRDAGELFF; clone_size: NA; v_call: TRBV6-5; d_call: NA; j_call: TRBJ2-2
cdr3_nt: TGTGCCAGCTCACTTCCCGGGACAGATTACAATGAGCAGTTCTTC; cdr3_aa: CASSLPGTDYNEQFF; clone_size: once; v_call: TRBV18; d_call: TRBD1; j_call: TRBJ2-1
cdr3_nt: TGCGCCAGCAGCTCGTCGGGACAGGGGGCGAGGGAGACCCAGTACTTC; cdr3_aa: CASSSSGQGARETQYF; clone_size: once; v_call: TRBV5-1; d_call: TRBD1; j_call: TRBJ2-5
cdr3_nt: TGTGCCAGCACCGGGACTAGCGGGAGGACAGATACGCAGTATTTT; cdr3_aa: CASTGTSGRTDTQYF; clone_size: NA; v_call: TRBV2; d_call: TRBD2; j_call: TRBJ2-3
cdr3_nt: TGTGCCAGCGGAACCCGGTCGGACCATGGGACCCAGTACTTC; cdr3_aa: CASGTRSDHGTQYF; clone_size: NA; v_call: TRBV9; d_call: NA; j_call: TRBJ2-5
cdr3_nt: TGTGCCAGTAGACGTACAGGGGGGACTGGATTCGAGCAGTACTTC; cdr3_aa: CASRRTGGTGFEQYF; clone_size: NA; v_call: TRBV19; d_call: TRBD1; j_call: TRBJ2-7
cdr3_nt: TGCGCCAGCAGCTTGTTCCAGGACAGGGTTGTCACAGATACGCAGTATTTT; cdr3_aa: CASSLFQDRVVTDTQYF; clone_size: NA; v_call: TRBV5-1; d_call: TRBD1; j_call: TRBJ2-3
cdr3_nt: TGTGCCAGCGCACAAGGGGATACGCAGTATTTT; cdr3_aa: CASAQGDTQYF; clone_size: NA; v_call: TRBV28; d_call: NA; j_call: TRBJ2-3
cdr3_nt: TGTGCCAGCAGCGGAAGACAGGGCCTAACTGGAAACACCATATATTTT; cdr3_aa: CASSGRQGLTGNTIYF; clone_size: NA; v_call: TRBV5-6; d_call: TRBD1; j_call: TRBJ1-3
cdr3_nt: TGTGCCAGTAGTTTTTTACCCCCGGGACTAGGCGGGGATGAGCAGTTCTTC; cdr3_aa: CASSFLPPGLGGDEQFF; clone_size: NA; v_call: TRBV19; d_call: TRBD2; j_call: TRBJ2-1
cdr3_nt: TGTGCCAGCAGTTATGGAACAGGGATCTCTGGAAACACCATATATTTT; cdr3_aa: CASSYGTGISGNTIYF; clone_size: NA; v_call: TRBV28; d_call: NA; j_call: TRBJ1-3
cdr3_nt: TGTGCCACCAGCAGATGGACAGGGGTGAACACTGAAGCTTTCTTT; cdr3_aa: CATSRWTGVNTEAFF; clone_size: NA; v_call: TRBV15; d_call: TRBD1; j_call: TRBJ1-1
cdr3_nt: TGTGCCAGCTCACCATCCTCCGGCGAAAAACTGTTTTTT; cdr3_aa: CASSPSSGEKLFF; clone_size: NA; v_call: TRBV18; d_call: NA; j_call: TRBJ1-4
cdr3_nt: TGTGCCTGGAGTGTAAGCCCAGCAGGTCGGGGCACTGAAGCTTTCTTT; cdr3_aa: CAWSVSPAGRGTEAFF; clone_size: NA; v_call: TRBV30; d_call: NA; j_call: TRBJ1-1
cdr3_nt: TGTGCCAGCAGCTCACTCGAGACTAGCGGGAGTTTGGCCGGGGAGCTGTTTTTT; cdr3_aa: CASSSLETSGSLAGELFF; clone_size: NA; v_call: TRBV13; d_call: TRBD2; j_call: TRBJ2-2
cdr3_nt: TGTGCCAGCTCACCACGGCCGGGACTAGCGAACAATGAGCAGTTCTTC; cdr3_aa: CASSPRPGLANNEQFF; clone_size: NA; v_call: TRBV18; d_call: TRBD2; j_call: TRBJ2-1
cdr3_nt: TGTGCCAGCAGGGGACTAGCGGGATGGGGCACAGATACGCAGTATTTT; cdr3_aa: CASRGLAGWGTDTQYF; clone_size: NA; v_call: TRBV5-5; d_call: TRBD2; j_call: TRBJ2-3
cdr3_nt: TGCGCCAGCAGCCAAGTAGCGGGAGCAGACGATACGCAGTATTTT; cdr3_aa: CASSQVAGADDTQYF; clone_size: NA; v_call: TRBV4-3; d_call: TRBD2; j_call: TRBJ2-3
cdr3_nt: TGTGCCAGCAGCTTGGGACAGGGGTCCAACACCGGGGAGCTGTTTTTT; cdr3_aa: CASSLGQGSNTGELFF; clone_size: NA; v_call: TRBV7-6; d_call: TRBD1; j_call: TRBJ2-2